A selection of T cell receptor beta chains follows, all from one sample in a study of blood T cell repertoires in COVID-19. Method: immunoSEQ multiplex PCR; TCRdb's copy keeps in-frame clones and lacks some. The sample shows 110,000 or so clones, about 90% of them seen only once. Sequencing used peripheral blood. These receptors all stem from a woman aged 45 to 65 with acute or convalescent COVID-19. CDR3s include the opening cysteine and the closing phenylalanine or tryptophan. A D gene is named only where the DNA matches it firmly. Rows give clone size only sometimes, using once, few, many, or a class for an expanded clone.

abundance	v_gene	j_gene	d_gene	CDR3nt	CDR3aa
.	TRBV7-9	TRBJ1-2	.	TGTGCCAGCACCAGAGGGGGGGACGGCTACACCTTC	CASTRGGDGYTF
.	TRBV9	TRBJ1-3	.	TGTGCCAGCAGCCGGGGAGATTACCTCTTCTCTGGAAACACCATATATTTT	CASSRGDYLFSGNTIYF
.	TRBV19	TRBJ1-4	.	TGTGCCAGTAGTATCCGAGACAGAGGTGGAAAACTGTTTTTT	CASSIRDRGGKLFF
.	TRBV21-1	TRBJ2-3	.	TGTGCCAGCAGCAAAGAGCCGCCGGGACAGGGAACAGATACGCAGTATTTT	CASSKEPPGQGTDTQYF
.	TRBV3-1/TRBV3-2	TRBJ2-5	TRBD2	TGTGCCAGCAGCCATGCAAAGACCGGACTAGCAGGTTATCAAGAGACCCAGTACTTC	CASSHAKTGLAGYQETQYF
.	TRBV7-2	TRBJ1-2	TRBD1	TGTGCCAGCAGCTTAGGTCCCGCGGCAGGGGGGCTTCCTAACTATGGCTACACCTTC	CASSLGPAAGGLPNYGYTF
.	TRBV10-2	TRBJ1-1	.	TGCGCCAGCAGTTTCCAGACAGTGAACACTGAAGCTTTCTTT	CASSFQTVNTEAFF
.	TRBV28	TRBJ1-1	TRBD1	TGTGCCAGCAGTTTGGGGACAGGGCGAACTGAAGCTTTCTTT	CASSLGTGRTEAFF
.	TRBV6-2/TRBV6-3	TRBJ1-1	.	TGTGCCAGCAGCAGAGCCACGGGGGTAAGGACTGAAGCTTTCTTT	CASSRATGVRTEAFF
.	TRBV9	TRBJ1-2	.	TGTGCCAGCAGCCCAGGAGAGGGGGTGACCTATGGCTACACCTTC	CASSPGEGVTYGYTF
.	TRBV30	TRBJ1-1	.	TGTGCCTGGAGTGAGGGGCCGGACATCGTAGCTTTCTTT	CAWSEGPDIVAFF
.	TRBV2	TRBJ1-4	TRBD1	TGTGCCAGCAGTGAGGGGACAGGGCGTAATGAAAAACTGTTTTTT	CASSEGTGRNEKLFF
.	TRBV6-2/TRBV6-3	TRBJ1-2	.	TGTGCCAGCAGTCCGGTCAGGGGAAGTAGCCGAGCGGGCTACACCTTC	CASSPVRGSSRAGYTF
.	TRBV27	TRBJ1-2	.	TGTGCCAGCAGTTTACAGGGGAGCCAAGCTAACTATGGCTACACCTTC	CASSLQGSQANYGYTF
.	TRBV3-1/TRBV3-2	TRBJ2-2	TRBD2	TGTGCCAGCAGCCGGACTAGCGGAGACGGGGAGCTGTTTTTT	CASSRTSGDGELFF
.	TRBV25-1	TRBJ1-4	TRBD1	TGTGCCAGCAGAGGAGGGGGCCGGGAAAAACTGTTTTTT	CASRGGGREKLFF
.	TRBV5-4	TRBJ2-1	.	TGTGCCAGCAGCTCGGGAGCGGTCTTCCTGGGATCCGGCGATGAGCAGTTCTTC	CASSSGAVFLGSGDEQFF
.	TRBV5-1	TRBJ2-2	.	TGCGCCAGCAGCCCGTTCGGGGGCACCGGGGAGCTGTTTTTT	CASSPFGGTGELFF
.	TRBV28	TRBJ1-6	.	TGTGCCAGCCGCTGGGGGGGTAGCTCCTATAATTCACCCCTCCACTTT	CASRWGGSSYNSPLHF
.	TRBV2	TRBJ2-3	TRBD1	TGTGCCAGCAGAAGGACAGGGTTTATAGATACGCAGTATTTT	CASRRTGFIDTQYF
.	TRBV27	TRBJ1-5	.	TGTGCCAGCAGTCTAGGTAGAGGCAATCAGCCCCAGCATTTT	CASSLGRGNQPQHF
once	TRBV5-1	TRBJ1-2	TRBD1	TGCGCCAGCAGCTCCCCTGATCAGGGGGAAGGCTACACCTTC	CASSSPDQGEGYTF